These T cell receptor beta chains were read from a single sample in a study of OX40 agonist ivuxolimab in advanced cancers. Generated by immunoSEQ multiplex PCR, the TCRdb table keeps only in-frame clones and is missing some. This table holds more than 50,000 clones, 65% to 85% found once. The sample was CD4+ or CD8+ T cells sorted from blood, taken in a trial of the OX40 agonist ivuxolimab. Source of these receptors: an adult with an advanced solid tumor such as melanoma, head and neck, liver or kidney cancer. The CDR3 runs from the conserved cysteine through the conserved F or W. The D gene is left open where the match is weak. Clone sizes are given selectively: once, few, many, or a class where the clone is expanded.

v_gene	abundance	d_gene	j_gene	CDR3nt	CDR3aa
TRBV7-2	few	-	TRBJ2-3	TGTGCCAGCAGCTTAGATTCGTCTAGCACAGATACGCAGTATTTT	CASSLDSSSTDTQYF
TRBV7-2	-	TRBD1	TRBJ2-6	TGTGCCAGCAGCTTAGTCGGGACAGGCTCTGGGGCCAACGTCCTGACTTTC	CASSLVGTGSGANVLTF
TRBV6-1	few	-	TRBJ1-2	TGTGCCAGCAGTGGGGAAAGCTATGGCTACACCTTC	CASSGESYGYTF
TRBV6-1	-	-	TRBJ2-2	TGTGCCAGCAAGCGGGTACAGGCGAACACCGGGGAGCTGTTTTTT	CASKRVQANTGELFF
TRBV12-5	once	TRBD1	TRBJ2-2	TGTGCTAGTGGTTTGGGAGGACAGGGGGCCGGGGAGCTGTTTTTT	CASGLGGQGAGELFF
TRBV7-2	-	TRBD1	TRBJ1-3	TGTGCCAGCAGCTTTCCGGGACAGGGGGCCAGTGGAAACACCATATATTTT	CASSFPGQGASGNTIYF
TRBV2	-	TRBD1	TRBJ2-5	TGTGCCAGCAGTTCCCGCCCGGACAGGGGGTACCAAGAGACCCAGTACTTC	CASSSRPDRGYQETQYF
TRBV5-1	-	-	TRBJ2-2	TGCGCCAGCAGCTTCAAGGACACTCCGACCGGGGAGCTGTTTTTT	CASSFKDTPTGELFF
TRBV7-2	-	-	TRBJ1-5	TGTGCCAGCAGCTCCATCGGGCTGAATAGCAATCAGCCCCAGCATTTT	CASSSIGLNSNQPQHF
TRBV4-2	-	-	TRBJ2-1	TGTGCCAGCAGCCAAGATTCTGAGCAGTTCTTC	CASSQDSEQFF
TRBV6-5	-	TRBD2	TRBJ2-5	TGTGCCAGCAGCCCGGGGGGAAGGGAGACCCAGTACTTC	CASSPGGRETQYF
TRBV5-6	-	TRBD1	TRBJ2-2	TGTGCCAGCAGCGCACAGGGGGACTTTAACACCGGGGAGCTGTTTTTT	CASSAQGDFNTGELFF
TRBV5-1	-	TRBD2	TRBJ2-2	TGCGCCAGCACTTCGGGATCGGGAGGCTACACCGGGGAGCTGTTTTTT	CASTSGSGGYTGELFF
TRBV10-1	-	-	TRBJ2-2	TGCGCCAGCAGTGAACCAGGGGAGACCGGGGAGCTGTTTTTT	CASSEPGETGELFF
TRBV19	-	-	TRBJ2-7	TGTGCCAGTAGTATCCGTTGGGGAACCACCTACGAGCAGTACTTC	CASSIRWGTTYEQYF
TRBV27	few	-	TRBJ1-5	TGTGCCAGCGCCCCCGATCGTAGCGTGAGTCAGCCCCAGCATTTT	CASAPDRSVSQPQHF
TRBV30	-	-	TRBJ1-4	TGTGCCTGGAGTTACTCCGGGCCACCTGGGAAACTGTTTTTT	CAWSYSGPPGKLFF
TRBV19	-	-	TRBJ2-1	TGTGCCAGTAGTATAGTAGCGTCGAGGGGGTACAATGAGCAGTTCTTC	CASSIVASRGYNEQFF
TRBV5-1	-	-	TRBJ2-7	TGCGCCAGCAGCTTGAGGGGCCGCTCCTACGAGCAGTACTTC	CASSLRGRSYEQYF
TRBV7-6	-	-	TRBJ1-1	TGTGCCAGCAGCCGCTCAATCAACACTGAAGCTTTCTTT	CASSRSINTEAFF
TRBV10-3	-	-	TRBJ2-3	TGTGCCATCAGTGAGTCCTCGTGGGAAACAGATACGCAGTATTTT	CAISESSWETDTQYF
TRBV30	few	-	TRBJ2-7	TGTGCCTGGAGTCAGGTACGGGGCGAGCAGTACTTC	CAWSQVRGEQYF
TRBV11-3	-	TRBD1	TRBJ2-7	TGTGCCAGCAGCTTTGGGGACAGTTGGGCCTACGAGCAGTACTTC	CASSFGDSWAYEQYF
TRBV25-1	once	-	TRBJ2-5	TGTGCCAGCAGTGGGTTTGAAGCGGGACAGGAGACCCAGTACTTC	CASSGFEAGQETQYF
TRBV7-2	once	-	TRBJ2-7	TGTGCCAGCAGCTTAGAAGACGGCCGCAACGAGCAGTACTTC	CASSLEDGRNEQYF